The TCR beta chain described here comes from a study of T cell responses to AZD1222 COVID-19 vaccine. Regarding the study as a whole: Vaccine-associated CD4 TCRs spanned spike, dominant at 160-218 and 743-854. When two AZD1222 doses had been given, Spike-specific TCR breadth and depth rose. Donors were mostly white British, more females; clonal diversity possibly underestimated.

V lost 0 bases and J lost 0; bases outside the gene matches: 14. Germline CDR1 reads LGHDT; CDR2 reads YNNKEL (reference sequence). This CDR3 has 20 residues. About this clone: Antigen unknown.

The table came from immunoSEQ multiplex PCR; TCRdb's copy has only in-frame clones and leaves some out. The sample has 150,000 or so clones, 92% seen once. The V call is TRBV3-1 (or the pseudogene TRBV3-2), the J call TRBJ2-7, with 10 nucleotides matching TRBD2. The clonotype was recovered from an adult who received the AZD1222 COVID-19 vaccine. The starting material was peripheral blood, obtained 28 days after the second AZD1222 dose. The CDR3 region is CASSQEVPKSGRGSSYEQYF. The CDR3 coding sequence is TGTGCCAGCAGCCAAGAGGTCCCCAAAAGCGGGAGGGGGAGCTCCTACGAGCAGTACTTC.